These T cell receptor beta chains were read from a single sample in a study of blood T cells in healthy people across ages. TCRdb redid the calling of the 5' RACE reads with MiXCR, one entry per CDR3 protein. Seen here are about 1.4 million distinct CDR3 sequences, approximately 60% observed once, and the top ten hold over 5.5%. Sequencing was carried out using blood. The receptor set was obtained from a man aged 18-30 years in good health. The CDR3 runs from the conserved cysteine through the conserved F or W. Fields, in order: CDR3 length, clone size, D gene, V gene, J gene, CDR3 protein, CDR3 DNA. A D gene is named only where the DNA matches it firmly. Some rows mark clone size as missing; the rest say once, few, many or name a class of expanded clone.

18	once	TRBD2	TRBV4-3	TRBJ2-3	CASSQDRYGDSGGDTQYF	TGCGCCAGTAGCCAAGATCGGTATGGTGATAGCGGGGGAGATACGCAGTATTTT
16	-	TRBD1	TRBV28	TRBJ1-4	CASSLPEGAANEKLFF	TGTGCCAGCAGCCTCCCCGAGGGGGCCGCTAATGAAAAACTGTTTTTT
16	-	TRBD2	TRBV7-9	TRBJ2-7	CASSLWQGGDSYEQYF	TGTGCCAGCAGCTTATGGCAGGGAGGGGACTCCTACGAGCAGTACTTC
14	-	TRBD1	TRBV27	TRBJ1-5	CASSITGGGQPQHF	TGTGCCAGCAGTATAACAGGGGGCGGACAGCCCCAGCATTTT
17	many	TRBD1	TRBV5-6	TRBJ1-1	CASSLVGRQGSRTEAFF	TGTGCCAGCAGCTTGGTGGGACGACAGGGGAGTCGTACTGAAGCTTTCTTT
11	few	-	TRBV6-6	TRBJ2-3	CASADTDTQYF	TGTGCCTCCGCGGACACAGATACGCAGTATTTT
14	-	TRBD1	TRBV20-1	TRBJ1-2	CSARKDRGLYGYTF	TGCAGTGCAAGGAAGGACAGGGGGCTGTATGGCTACACCTTC
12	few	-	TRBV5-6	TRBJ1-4	CASSLGEEKLFF	TGTGCCAGCAGCTTGGGAGAAGAAAAACTGTTTTTT
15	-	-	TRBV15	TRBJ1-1	CATSNRGGGLPEAFF	TGTGCCACCAGCAACAGAGGTGGGGGTTTGCCTGAAGCTTTCTTT
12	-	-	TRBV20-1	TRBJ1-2	CSAKVANYDYTF	TGCAGTGCTAAGGTGGCGAACTATGACTACACCTTC
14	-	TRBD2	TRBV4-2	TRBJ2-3	CASSQETSGETQYF	TGTGCCAGCAGCCAGGAGACTAGCGGAGAGACGCAGTATTTT
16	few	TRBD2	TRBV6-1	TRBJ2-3	CASSEVAGRSTDTQYF	TGTGCCAGCAGTGAAGTAGCGGGACGAAGCACAGATACGCAGTATTTT
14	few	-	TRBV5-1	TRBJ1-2	CASSPLDANYGYTF	TGCGCCAGCAGCCCCCTCGACGCTAACTATGGCTACACCTTC
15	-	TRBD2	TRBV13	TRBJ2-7	CASSSRLAGAYEQYF	TGTGCCAGCAGCTCCCGACTAGCGGGGGCCTACGAGCAGTACTTC
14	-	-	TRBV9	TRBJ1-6	CASSVAQGGSPLHF	TGTGCCAGCAGCGTAGCACAGGGTGGCTCACCCCTCCACTTT
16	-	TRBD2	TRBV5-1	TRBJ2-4	CASSPTSGGRQNIQYF	TGCGCCAGCAGCCCTACTAGCGGGGGGAGGCAAAACATTCAGTACTTC
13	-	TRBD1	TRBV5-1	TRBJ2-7	CASSFGQGAEQYF	TGCGCCAGCAGCTTCGGACAGGGTGCCGAGCAGTACTTC
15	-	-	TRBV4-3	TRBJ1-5	CASSQTEEGFWPQHF	TGCGCCAGCAGCCAAACCGAAGAGGGGTTTTGGCCCCAGCATTTT
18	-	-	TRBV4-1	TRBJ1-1	CASSPLMASLGGNTEAFF	TGCGCCAGCAGCCCCCTAATGGCCTCCCTTGGTGGGAACACTGAAGCTTTCTTT
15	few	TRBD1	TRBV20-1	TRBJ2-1	CSATPGTGDWYEQFF	TGCAGTGCCACTCCCGGGACAGGGGATTGGTATGAGCAGTTCTTC
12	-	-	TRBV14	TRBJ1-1	CASSHDITEAFF	TGTGCCAGCAGCCACGATATTACTGAAGCTTTCTTT
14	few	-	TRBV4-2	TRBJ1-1	CASSQSRTNTEAFF	TGTGCCAGCAGCCAATCCAGGACGAACACTGAAGCTTTCTTT
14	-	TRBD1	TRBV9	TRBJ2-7	CASSVSDRDYEQYF	TGTGCCAGCAGCGTTAGTGACAGGGACTACGAGCAGTACTTC
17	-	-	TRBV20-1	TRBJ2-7	CSALARGIEGHRYEQYF	TGCAGTGCCCTCGCGAGGGGGATCGAGGGACACAGATACGAGCAGTACTTC
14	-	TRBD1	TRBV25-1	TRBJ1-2	CASGSQGIAYGYTF	TGTGCCAGCGGCTCACAGGGGATAGCCTATGGCTACACCTTC
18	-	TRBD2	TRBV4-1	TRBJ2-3	CASSLTSGGAISTDTQYF	TGCGCCAGCAGCCTTACTAGCGGGGGGGCGATTAGCACAGATACGCAGTATTTT
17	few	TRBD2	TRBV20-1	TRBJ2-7	CSAGGDYLIGSSYEQYF	TGCAGTGCCGGGGGGGACTACCTAATCGGGAGCTCCTACGAGCAGTACTTC
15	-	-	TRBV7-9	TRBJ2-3	CASSLGWQTPDTQYF	TGTGCCAGCAGCTTAGGATGGCAGACCCCCGATACGCAGTATTTT
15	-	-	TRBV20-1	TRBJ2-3	CSARGIGGVSDTQYF	TGCAGTGCTAGAGGGATCGGGGGAGTCTCAGATACGCAGTATTTT
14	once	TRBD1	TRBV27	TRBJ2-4	CASSYGGQERLQYF	TGTGCCAGCAGTTACGGGGGACAGGAAAGGCTTCAGTACTTC
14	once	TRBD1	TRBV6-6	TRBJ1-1	CASSRDSGSTEAFF	TGTGCCAGCAGTAGGGACAGTGGGTCCACTGAAGCTTTCTTT
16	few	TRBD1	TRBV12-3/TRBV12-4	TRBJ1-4	CASSTGQGWGNEKLFF	TGTGCCAGCAGTACAGGACAGGGGTGGGGTAATGAAAAACTGTTTTTT
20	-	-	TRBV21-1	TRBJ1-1	CASSPRHNGTPEVVCTEAFF	TGTGCCAGCAGCCCCCGACATAACGGGACTCCCGAGGTAGTGTGCACTGAAGCTTTCTTT
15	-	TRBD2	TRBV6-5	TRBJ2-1	CASRSRGRAFYEQFF	TGTGCCAGCAGATCCCGCGGGAGGGCCTTCTATGAGCAGTTCTTC
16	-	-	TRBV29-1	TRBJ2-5	CSVDLPAGRPQETQYF	TGCAGTGTTGATCTGCCGGCCGGCCGGCCCCAAGAGACCCAGTACTTC
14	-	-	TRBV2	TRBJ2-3	CASSEGGHVDTQYF	TGTGCCAGCAGTGAAGGGGGGCATGTGGATACGCAGTATTTT
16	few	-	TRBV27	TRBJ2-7	CASTQAGYGSSYEQYF	TGTGCCAGCACCCAGGCTGGGTACGGGAGCTCCTACGAGCAGTACTTC
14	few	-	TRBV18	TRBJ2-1	CASSRQGDYNEQFF	TGTGCCAGCTCACGGCAGGGAGACTACAATGAGCAGTTCTTC
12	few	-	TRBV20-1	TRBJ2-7	CSALLNPNEQYF	TGCAGTGCTCTTCTCAACCCAAACGAGCAGTACTTC
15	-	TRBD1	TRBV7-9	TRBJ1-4	CASSSGGRTNEKLFF	TGTGCCAGCAGCTCAGGGGGGAGGACTAATGAAAAACTGTTTTTT
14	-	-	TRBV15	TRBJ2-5	CATSPGTFQETQYF	TGTGCCACCAGCCCCGGGACATTTCAAGAGACCCAGTACTTC
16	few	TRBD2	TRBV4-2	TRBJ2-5	CASSPGTSGGPETQYF	TGTGCCAGCAGCCCCGGGACTAGCGGGGGGCCAGAGACCCAGTACTTC
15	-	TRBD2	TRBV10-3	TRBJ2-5	CAISEGLAGQETQYF	TGTGCCATCAGTGAGGGACTAGCGGGGCAAGAGACCCAGTACTTC
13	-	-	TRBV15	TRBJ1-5	CATSESHNQPQHF	TGTGCCACCAGTGAGAGTCACAATCAGCCCCAGCATTTT
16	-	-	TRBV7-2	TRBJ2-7	CASSLGWPRGHGEQYF	TGTGCCAGCAGCTTAGGCTGGCCTCGAGGGCACGGCGAGCAGTACTTC
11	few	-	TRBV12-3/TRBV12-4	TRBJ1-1	CASSLYPEAFF	TGTGCCAGCAGTTTGTACCCTGAAGCTTTCTTT